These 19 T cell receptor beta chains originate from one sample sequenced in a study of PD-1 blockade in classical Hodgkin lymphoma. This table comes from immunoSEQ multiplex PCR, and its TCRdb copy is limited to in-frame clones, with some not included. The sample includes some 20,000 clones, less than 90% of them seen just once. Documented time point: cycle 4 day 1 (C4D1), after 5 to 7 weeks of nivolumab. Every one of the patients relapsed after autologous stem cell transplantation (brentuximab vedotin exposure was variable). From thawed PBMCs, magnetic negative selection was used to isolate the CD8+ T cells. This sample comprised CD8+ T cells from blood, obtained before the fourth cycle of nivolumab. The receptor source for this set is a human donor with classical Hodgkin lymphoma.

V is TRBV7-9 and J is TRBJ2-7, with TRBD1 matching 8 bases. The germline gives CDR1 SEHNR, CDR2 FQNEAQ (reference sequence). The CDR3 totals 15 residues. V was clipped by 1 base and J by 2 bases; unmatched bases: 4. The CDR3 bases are TGTGCCAGCAGCTTAGGGACAGGGTGGGCCTACGAGCAGTACTTC. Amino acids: CASSLGTGWAYEQYF.

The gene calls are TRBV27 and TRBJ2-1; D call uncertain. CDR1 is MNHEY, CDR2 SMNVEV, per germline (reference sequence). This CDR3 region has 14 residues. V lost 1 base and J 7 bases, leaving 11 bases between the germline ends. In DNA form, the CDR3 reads TGTGCCAGCAGTTTATACGACTTACGGAATGAGCAGTTCTTC. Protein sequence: CASSLYDLRNEQFF.

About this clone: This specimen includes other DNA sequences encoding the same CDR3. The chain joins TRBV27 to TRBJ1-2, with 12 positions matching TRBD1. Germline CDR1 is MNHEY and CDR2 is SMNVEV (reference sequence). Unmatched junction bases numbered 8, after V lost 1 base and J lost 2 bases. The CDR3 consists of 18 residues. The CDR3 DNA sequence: TGTGCCAGCAGTTTATTAACCCGGGACAGGGGGCTGAACTATGGCTACACCTTC. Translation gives CASSLLTRDRGLNYGYTF.

DNA of the CDR3: TGTGCCAGTAGGGGCTGGCTACAGGGAAGCAATCAGCCCCAGCATTTT. Amino acid sequence: CASRGWLQGSNQPQHF. The genes are TRBV19 and TRBJ1-5, with D possibly matching TRBD1 (6 bases). The length of the CDR3 is 16 residues. Trimming took 6 bases from V and 1 from J, leaving 16 bases between them. CDR1 and CDR2 from the germline V gene are LNHDA and SQIVND (reference sequence).

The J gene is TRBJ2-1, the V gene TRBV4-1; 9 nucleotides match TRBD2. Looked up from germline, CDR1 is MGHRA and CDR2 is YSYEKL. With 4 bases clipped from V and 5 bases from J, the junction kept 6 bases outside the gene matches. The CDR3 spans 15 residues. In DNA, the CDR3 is TGCGCCAGCAGCCTATTTAGCGGGGGCAACAATGAGCAGTTCTTC. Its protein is CASSLFSGGNNEQFF.

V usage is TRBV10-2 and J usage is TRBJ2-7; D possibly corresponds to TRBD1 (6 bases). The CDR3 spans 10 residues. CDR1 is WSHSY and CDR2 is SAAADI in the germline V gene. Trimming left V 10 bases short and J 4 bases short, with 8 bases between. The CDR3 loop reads CATQGYEQYF. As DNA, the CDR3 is TGCGCCACACAGGGATACGAGCAGTACTTC.

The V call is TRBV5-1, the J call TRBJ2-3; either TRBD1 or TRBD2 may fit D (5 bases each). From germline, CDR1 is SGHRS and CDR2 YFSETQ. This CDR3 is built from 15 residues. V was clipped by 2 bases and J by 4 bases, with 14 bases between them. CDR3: CASSFGGRGADTQYF. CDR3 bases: TGCGCCAGCAGCTTTGGTGGGAGAGGGGCAGATACGCAGTATTTT.

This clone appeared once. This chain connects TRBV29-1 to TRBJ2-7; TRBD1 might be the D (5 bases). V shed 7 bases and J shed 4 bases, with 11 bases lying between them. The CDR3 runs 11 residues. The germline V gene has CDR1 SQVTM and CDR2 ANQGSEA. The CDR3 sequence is CSAVQEYEQYF. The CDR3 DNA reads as TGCAGCGCTGTACAGGAGTACGAGCAGTACTTC.

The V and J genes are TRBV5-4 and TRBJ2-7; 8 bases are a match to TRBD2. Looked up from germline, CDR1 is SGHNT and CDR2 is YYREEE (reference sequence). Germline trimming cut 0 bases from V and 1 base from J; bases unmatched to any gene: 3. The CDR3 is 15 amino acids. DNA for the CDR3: TGTGCCAGCAGCTTGGGTCCGGGAGGGTCCTACGAGCAGTACTTC. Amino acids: CASSLGPGGSYEQYF.

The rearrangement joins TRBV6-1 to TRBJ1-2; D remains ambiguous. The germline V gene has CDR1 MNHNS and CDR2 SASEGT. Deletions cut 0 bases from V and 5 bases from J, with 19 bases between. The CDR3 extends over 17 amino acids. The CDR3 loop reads CASSEARTSRATYGYTF. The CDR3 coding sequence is TGTGCCAGCAGTGAAGCCCGGACGTCCCGGGCCACTTATGGCTACACCTTC.

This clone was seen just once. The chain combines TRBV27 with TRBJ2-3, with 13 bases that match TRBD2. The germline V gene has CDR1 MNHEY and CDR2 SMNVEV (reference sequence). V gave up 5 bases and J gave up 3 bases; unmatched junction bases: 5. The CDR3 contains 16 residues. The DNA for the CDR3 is TGTGCCAGCAGTCCCCTGACTAGCGGGGGGACAGATACGCAGTATTTT. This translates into CASSPLTSGGTDTQYF.

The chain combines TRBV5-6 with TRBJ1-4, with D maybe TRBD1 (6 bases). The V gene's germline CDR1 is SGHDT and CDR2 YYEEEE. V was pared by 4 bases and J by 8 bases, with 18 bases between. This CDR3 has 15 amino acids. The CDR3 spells CASSRSRGPREKLFF. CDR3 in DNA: TGTGCCAGCAGCCGAAGCAGGGGACCTAGGGAAAAACTGTTTTTT. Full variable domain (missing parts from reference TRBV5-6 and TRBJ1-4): DAGVTQSPTHLIKTRGQQVTLRCSPKSGHDTVSWYQQALGQGPQFIFQYYEEEERQRGNFPDRFSGHQFPNYSSELNVNALLLGDSALYLCASSRSRGPREKLFFGSGTQLSVL.

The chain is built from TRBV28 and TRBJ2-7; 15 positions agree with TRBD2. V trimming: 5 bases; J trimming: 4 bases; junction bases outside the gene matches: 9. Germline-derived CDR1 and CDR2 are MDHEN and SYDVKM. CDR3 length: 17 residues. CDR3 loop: CASSATWTSGGGYEQYF. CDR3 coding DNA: TGTGCCAGCAGTGCCACCTGGACTAGCGGGGGGGGGTACGAGCAGTACTTC.

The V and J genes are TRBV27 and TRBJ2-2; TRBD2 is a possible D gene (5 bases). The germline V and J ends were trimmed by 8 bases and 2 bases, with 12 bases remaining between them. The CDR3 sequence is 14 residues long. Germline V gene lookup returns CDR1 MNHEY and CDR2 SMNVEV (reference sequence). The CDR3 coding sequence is TGTGCCAGCGAACCCGGACTCAACACCGGGGAGCTGTTTTTT. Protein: CASEPGLNTGELFF.

DNA for the CDR3: TGTGCCAGCAGCTTGCCGGGACTAGCGACTAGCTCCTACAATGAGCAGTTCTTC. It yields the protein CASSLPGLATSSYNEQFF. J is TRBJ2-1 and V is TRBV5-8, with 10 bases that match TRBD2. The V gene end was trimmed by 1 base and the J gene end by 0 bases; junction bases not matched to a gene: 7. In germline, CDR1 is SGHTS, CDR2 YDEGEE. The CDR3 contains 18 residues.

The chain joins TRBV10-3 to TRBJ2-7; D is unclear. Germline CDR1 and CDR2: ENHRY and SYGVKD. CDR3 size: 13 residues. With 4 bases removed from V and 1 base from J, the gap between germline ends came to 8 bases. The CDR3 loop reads CAISVVSSYEQYF. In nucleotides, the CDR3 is TGTGCCATCAGTGTCGTAAGTTCCTACGAGCAGTACTTC.

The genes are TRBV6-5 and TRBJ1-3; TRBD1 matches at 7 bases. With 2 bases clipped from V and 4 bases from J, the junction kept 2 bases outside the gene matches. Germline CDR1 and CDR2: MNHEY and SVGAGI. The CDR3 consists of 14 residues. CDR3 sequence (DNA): TGTGCCAGCAGTTACGGACAGGACGGAAACACCATATATTTT. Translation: CASSYGQDGNTIYF.

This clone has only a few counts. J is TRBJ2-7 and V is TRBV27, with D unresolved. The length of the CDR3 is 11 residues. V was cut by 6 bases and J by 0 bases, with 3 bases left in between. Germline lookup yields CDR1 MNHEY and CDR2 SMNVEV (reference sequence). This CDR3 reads CASRSSYEQYF. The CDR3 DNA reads TGTGCCAGCAGGAGCTCCTACGAGCAGTACTTC.

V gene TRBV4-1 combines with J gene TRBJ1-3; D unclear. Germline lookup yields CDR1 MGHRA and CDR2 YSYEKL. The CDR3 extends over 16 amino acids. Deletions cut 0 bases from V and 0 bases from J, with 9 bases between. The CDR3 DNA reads TGCGCCAGCAGCCAAGACCACGCAGGCTCTGGAAACACCATATATTTT. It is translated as CASSQDHAGSGNTIYF.